What follows are 5 T cell receptor beta chains derived from one specimen sequenced in a study of T cell responses to AZD1222 COVID-19 vaccine. The table came from immunoSEQ multiplex PCR; TCRdb's copy has only in-frame clones and leaves some out. The sample holds about 79,000 clones, 80% seen once. This sample comprised peripheral blood, obtained on day 0 of AZD1222 vaccination. The receptors were gathered from an adult in good health.

The V and J genes are TRBV5-5 and TRBJ2-3; no firm D call. V was clipped by 4 bases and J by 1 base, with 13 bases between them. The germline V gene has CDR1 SGHKS and CDR2 YYEKEE (reference sequence). CDR3 length equals 15 residues. CDR3 in amino acids: CASSLLDGRTDTQYF. The CDR3 DNA reads as TGTGCCAGCAGCCTCCTGGACGGTCGCACAGATACGCAGTATTTT.

The chain joins TRBV4-1 to TRBJ1-5; D is possibly TRBD1 (6 bases). The CDR3 has 15 amino acids. The V end lost 5 bases, the J end lost 0 bases, and 11 bases lay between the germline ends. The germline V gene encodes CDR1 MGHRA and CDR2 YSYEKL. CDR3 loop: CASSSDRYSNQPQHF. As DNA, the CDR3 is TGCGCCAGCAGCTCGGACAGATATAGCAATCAGCCCCAGCATTTT.

The chain is built from TRBV13 and TRBJ2-7, with TRBD2 identical over 10 bases. The CDR3 is 15 amino acids. Germline V CDR1 and CDR2: PRHDT, FYEKMQ (reference sequence). The J segment lost 7 bases and the V segment lost 3 bases, leaving 9 bases of the junction unmatched. Here the CDR3 DNA reads TGTGCCAGCAGCTTCTCAGCGGGAGGGCAAAGGGAGCAGTACTTC. It specifies CASSFSAGGQREQYF. Full variable domain (remainder filled in from reference TRBV13 and TRBJ2-7): AAGVIQSPRHLIKEKRETATLKCYPIPRHDTVYWYQQGPGQDPQFLISFYEKMQSDKGSIPDRFSAQQFSDYHSELNMSSLELGDSALYFCASSFSAGGQREQYFGPGTRLTVT.

The chain recombines TRBV11-2 with TRBJ2-2; TRBD1 aligns across 7 bases. V was pared by 7 bases and J by 5 bases, with 10 bases of the junction left unmatched. Germline values: CDR1 SGHAT, CDR2 FQNNGV. The CDR3 is 15 residues long. The CDR3 region has the DNA TGTGCCAGCAAAAAAGACAGGGTAGGAACCGGGGAGCTGTTTTTT. Amino acids: CASKKDRVGTGELFF.

The V and J genes are TRBV29-1 and TRBJ2-7; 8 bases match TRBD2. With V trimmed by 6 bases and J by 0 bases, 7 bases remained unmatched. The CDR3 has 14 residues. Germline CDR1 and CDR2: SQVTM and ANQGSEA. CDR3 bases: TGCAGCGTGTCGAGCGGGAGCCTCTCCTACGAGCAGTACTTC. Amino acids: CSVSSGSLSYEQYF.